This T cell receptor (beta chain) was sequenced during a study of shared clonotypes between healthy human individuals. Study outcomes and limitations: Between a few donors, naive CD4 clonotypes were shared at a level of about 5%. Despite large depth, rarefaction showed incomplete sorted-subset sequencing.

TCRdb's table, derived via immunoSEQ multiplex PCR, lists solely in-frame clones and lacks some. This sample has nearly 750,000 clones, with 72% found just once. V was trimmed by 3 bases and J by 1 base, leaving 9 bases between them. The CDR3 has 14 amino acids. Germline loops: CDR1 LNHDA, CDR2 SQIVND (reference sequence). To note about this clone: The antigen remains unidentified.

CD4+ cells were split into CD45RA+ naive and CD45RA-negative memory subsets. The clonotype was recovered from a woman in her 30s in good health. What was sequenced was memory CD4+ T cells sorted from blood. Subset meaning: CD45RA-negative fraction. The rearrangement uses TRBV19 and TRBJ2-5; D call uncertain. The DNA of the CDR3 is TGTGCCAGTAGTATGATGGGGTCCCAAGAGACCCAGTACTTC. Translated, it gives CASSMMGSQETQYF.